This record looks at one T cell receptor beta chain sequence and its context. These data are taken from a study of blood T cell repertoires in COVID-19. Study-level background: Acute-phase and convalescent COVID-19 samples originated in the United States, Italy and Spain. PBMCs, B-cell-depleted T cells, or T cells were the source of the cDNA or gDNA that made up the material.

V was trimmed by 0 bases and J by 1 base, leaving 6 bases between them. Germline CDR1 reads ENHRY; CDR2 reads SYGVKD. The CDR3 runs 14 residues. In the original analysis: Quantification of nucleated cells was approximated via reference gene primer amplification. TCRdb keeps only in-frame clones here, not all; method: immunoSEQ multiplex PCR. Clone size and the V and J calls come from that table; the DNA yielded D and trimming. The data contain roughly 95,000 clones, about 89% of them singletons. The chain carries TRBV10-3 and TRBJ1-1, with D hard to call. This TCR was recovered from a woman aged 50 to 60 in a cohort sampled during active COVID-19. Sequencing used peripheral blood. The CDR3 nucleotides read TGTGCCATCAGTGAGTCCGGGTCGAACACTGAAGCTTTCTTT. Amino acid sequence: CAISESGSNTEAFF.